These 4 T cell receptor beta chains share one sample of origin, sequenced in a study of CD8 T cells in ankylosing spondylitis. The antigens these receptors bind are not known. Points from the study as a whole: Under 10 highly homologous variants formed a TCR beta motif that appeared characteristic of ankylosing spondylitis blood.

TCRdb itself ran the 5' RACE reads through MiXCR, one entry per CDR3 protein. The sample consists of some 450,000 distinct CDR3 sequences, 17% of them appearing once. Specimen: blood, either unsorted or a sorted T cell fraction (not recorded which). These receptors originate from a male donor with ankylosing spondylitis.

The CDR3 protein is CASSSSRDRTEAFF. DNA of the CDR3: TGTGCCAGCAGTTCGTCCCGGGACAGGACTGAAGCTTTCTTT. The chain employs TRBV27 and TRBJ1-1, with 8 bases identical to TRBD1. J gave up 5 bases and V 4 bases, and 6 bases lay outside the gene matches. Germline CDR1 and CDR2: MNHEY and SMNVEV (reference sequence). The CDR3 loop spans 14 amino acids.

The chain employs TRBV24-1 and TRBJ2-3; no clear D gene. V was shortened by 4 bases and J by 1 base, with 14 bases between the two germline ends. The CDR3 contains 16 residues. From germline, CDR1 is KGHDR and CDR2 SFDVKD. This chain's CDR3 is CATSEATRGGTDTQYF. DNA for the CDR3: TGTGCCACCAGTGAGGCCACGAGAGGAGGCACAGATACGCAGTATTTT.

For this clonotype: A much larger clone differs by one base, so this may be a read error. This rearrangement joins TRBV2 to TRBJ1-2; 7 bases map to TRBD1. The CDR3 covers 13 residues. V trimming: 5 bases; J trimming: 3 bases; junction bases outside the gene matches: 3. Germline V gene data show CDR1 as SNHLY and CDR2 as FYNNEI. CDR3 DNA: TGTGCCAGCAGTAGGGACAGTCACTATGGCTACACCTTC. Encoded protein: CASSRDSHYGYTF. The full variable domain, with the rest looked up from reference TRBV2 and TRBJ1-2, is EPEVTQTPSHQVTQMGQEVILRCVPISNHLYFYWYRQILGQKVEFLVSFYNNEISEKSEIFDDQFSVERPDGSNFTLKIRSTKLEDSAMYFCASSRDSHYGYTFGSGTRLTVV.

About this clonotype itself: A much larger clonotype is one base distant, so this may be a read error. The chain couples TRBV28 to TRBJ2-2; D is possibly TRBD2 (6 bases). Germline assignment: CDR1 MDHEN and CDR2 SYDVKM. V shed 8 bases and J shed 1 base, with 8 bases lying between them. This CDR3 spans 13 amino acids. The CDR3 sequence is CASYSGNTGELFF. CDR3 coding DNA: TGTGCCAGCTATAGCGGGAACACCGGGGAGCTGTTTTTT.